The 5 T cell receptor beta chains presented below share a single source sample, sequenced in a study of blood T cells in healthy people across ages. The authors ran a second PCR of roughly 6 to 12 cycles using a sample-barcoded 5' primer and a J-beta primer mix. From the 5' RACE reads, TCRdb called clonotypes with MiXCR, one entry per CDR3 protein. The data contain about 800,000 distinct CDR3 sequences, 55% to 70% of them singletons. The specimen sequenced was blood. The source of these receptors is a man younger than 45 in good health.

This sequence joins TRBV7-9 and TRBJ2-7, with a tentative D call TRBD2 (5 bases). Trimming stripped 0 bases from V and 6 bases from J, with 6 bases between. The CDR3 extends over 12 amino acids. Germline CDR1 reads SEHNR; CDR2 reads FQNEAQ (reference sequence). CDR3 in DNA: TGTGCCAGCAGCTTAGCCCGGGGCGAGCAGTACTTC. Protein sequence: CASSLARGEQYF.

The rearrangement links TRBV19 to TRBJ1-2; TRBD1 matches at 10 bases. CDR3 length: 14 amino acids. Germline V gene lookup returns CDR1 LNHDA and CDR2 SQIVND (reference sequence). The trim removed 6 bases at V and 4 bases at J, leaving 5 bases unmatched. In DNA form, the CDR3 reads TGTGCCAGTAGAGACCGGGACAGGGGCTATGGCTACACCTTC. Its protein is CASRDRDRGYGYTF.

The rearrangement uses TRBV29-1 and TRBJ2-7; D ambiguous. V was shortened by 7 bases and J by 7 bases, with 11 bases between the two germline ends. This CDR3 spans 10 amino acids. CDR1 is SQVTM, CDR2 ANQGSEA, per germline. CDR3 loop: CSDLSDEQYF. The DNA of the CDR3 is TGCAGCGACCTTTCCGATGAGCAGTACTTC.

A single count supports this clonotype. As DNA, the CDR3 is TGTGCCAGCAGTGACGGCGGGGAATACACAGATACGCAGTATTTT. Its translation: CASSDGGEYTDTQYF. The rearrangement uses TRBV6-1 and TRBJ2-3; D possibly corresponds to TRBD2 (6 bases). Trimming removed 3 bases at V and 2 bases at J, with 12 bases between. CDR1 is MNHNS and CDR2 is SASEGT in the germline V gene. This CDR3 region has 15 residues.

In its sample, this clonotype was seen a few times. The genes are TRBV12-3 or TRBV12-4 and TRBJ1-6, with no clear D. This CDR3 spans 15 amino acids. V lost 5 bases to trimming and J lost 4 bases, with 12 bases between them. In nucleotides, the CDR3 is TGTGCCAGCAGTCGGGCGATGCGGTATAATTCACCCCTCCACTTT. Translation gives CASSRAMRYNSPLHF.